The T cell receptor beta chain described here comes from a study of cytomegalovirus exposure and HLA in healthy donors. Study-level points and caveats: In a later analysis, common viral pathogens appeared linked to several of the most significant clusters. Analyses of presence/absence relied on an assumption of roughly uniform sequencing depth across donors. Most TCR sequences were uncommon, yet certain public TCRs appeared in many donors.

Of note for this clone: The antigen remains undetermined.

Use of 60 Vbeta and 13 Jbeta primers characterized the PCR. TCRdb's table, derived via immunoSEQ multiplex PCR, lists solely in-frame clones and lacks some. Among roughly 180,000 clones listed, just under 80% were seen once. This CDR3 spans 17 amino acids. V was clipped by 0 bases and J by 2 bases; unmatched bases: 5. Germline assignment: CDR1 SGHRS and CDR2 YFSETQ. Sequencing was carried out using PBMCs. The V gene is TRBV5-1, the J gene TRBJ2-5; 12 bases fit TRBD2. This receptor was taken from a woman aged 30 to 39 in good health and CMV-seropositive. The CDR3 bases are TGCGCCAGCAGCTTGGGAGGGCTAGCGGGAGGGCAAGAGACCCAGTACTTC. Its protein product is CASSLGGLAGGQETQYF.